This TCR beta chain appears in the sequencing data of a study of CD8+ T cells in alopecia areata. Starting from PBMCs, sorting isolated CD4+ and CD8+ T cells. Worth noting for this clone: The antigen is not known.

Germline V lookup: CDR1 SEHNR, CDR2 FQNEAQ (reference sequence). Trimming took off 11 bases at V and 8 bases at J, with 10 bases between the two ends. The CDR3 spans 10 residues. Isolated RNA was reverse transcribed into cDNA used as the sequencing template. Profiled with immunoSEQ multiplex PCR; TCRdb holds only in-frame clones, not every one. The sample shows more than 90,000 clones, 55% to 70% of them seen only once. Study-level points and caveats: In scalp samples, resident alphabeta T cells of normal skin are also sequenced. Patients displayed less clarity in TCR sharing than mice, a finding possibly related to HLA. For lesional scalp, especially alopecia totalis/universalis, clonality was higher than in normal scalp.

V is TRBV7-9 and J is TRBJ2-1; D is undetermined. Sequences were obtained from CD4+ T cells sorted from blood. The clonotype originates from a human donor in good health. CDR3 sequence: CASNGDEQFF. In nucleotides, the CDR3 is TGTGCCTCCAATGGCGATGAGCAGTTCTTC.